This T cell receptor beta chain is drawn from a study of blood T cell repertoires in COVID-19. About the research overall: From T cells, B-cell-depleted T cells, or PBMCs came the material, which was cDNA or gDNA.

Patients from Seattle were sampled longitudinally, starting during active infection. The germline CDR1 and CDR2 sequences are SGHDT and YYEEEE. The length of the CDR3 is 13 residues. V lost 4 bases, J lost 6 bases, and 14 bases lay in between. Per the original methods: Reference gene primer amplification yielded estimated nucleated cell counts. TCRdb's table, derived via immunoSEQ multiplex PCR, lists solely in-frame clones and lacks some. V and J calls and clone size are those listed in that table; D and trimming were worked out from the DNA. The data hold around 190,000 clones, with roughly three quarters observed a single time.

The source material was peripheral blood. The receptor comes from a woman in her 40s with COVID-19, enrolled during active disease. This sequence joins TRBV5-6 and TRBJ2-7; tentative D call: TRBD1 (6 bases). CDR3 in DNA: TGTGCCAGCAGCACAGGGTTCCTGGGCGAGCAGTACTTC. This codes for CASSTGFLGEQYF.